A single sample is the source of the 19 T cell receptor beta chains below, sequenced in a study of blood T cell repertoires in COVID-19. Libraries were prepared by immunoSEQ multiplex PCR; TCRdb keeps only in-frame clonotypes and omits some of them. The data show 250,000 to 300,000 clones, 87% seen once. The sample comprised peripheral blood. The receptors come from a woman aged 50 to 65 who had recovered from COVID-19.

This clone has only one observation. The gene calls are TRBV9 and TRBJ1-3; D gene unclear. Germline lookup yields CDR1 SGDLS and CDR2 YYNGEE. Trimming stripped 4 bases from V and 7 bases from J, with 12 bases between. The CDR3 loop spans 13 amino acids. The CDR3 DNA is TGTGCCAGCAGCCCCATCTCGAGCAACACCATATATTTT. It specifies CASSPISSNTIYF.

Only one count was recorded for this clone. This chain joins TRBV27 and TRBJ1-4; a weak D match, TRBD1 (6 bases). Looked up from germline, CDR1 is MNHEY and CDR2 is SMNVEV (reference sequence). Between the trimmed V and J ends, which lost 6 bases and 5 bases, there was a span of 10 bases. The CDR3 is made up of 13 amino acids. CDR3 nucleotide sequence: TGTGCCAGCAGCGGACAGAGCAATGAAAAACTGTTTTTT. Translating it yields CASSGQSNEKLFF.

This sequence joins TRBV6-6 and TRBJ1-1, with 8 bases identical to TRBD1. The V gene end was trimmed by 5 bases and the J gene end by 2 bases; junction bases not matched to a gene: 7. This CDR3 comprises 15 residues. CDR1 and CDR2 (germline): MNHNY, SVGAGI (reference sequence). The CDR3 DNA reads TGTGCCAGCAGTGCCGCCGGACAGGGAAACACTGAAGCTTTCTTT. Its translation is CASSAAGQGNTEAFF.

This sequence joins TRBV5-5 and TRBJ2-4, with no clear D. There are 15 residues in the CDR3. Germline CDR1 reads SGHKS; CDR2 reads YYEKEE (reference sequence). Trimming cost V 4 bases and J 5 bases, with 16 bases left between them. CDR3 in DNA: TGTGCCAGCAGCGGGCCAGTTAAAGTAGAAAACATTCAGTACTTC. Translation gives CASSGPVKVENIQYF.

About this clone: One end of the junction does not line up with germline, which may come from a read error. The chain couples TRBV7-7 to TRBJ2-2; 9 nucleotides match TRBD1. The CDR3 runs 14 residues. Germline V lookup: CDR1 SSHAT, CDR2 FNYEAQ (reference sequence). CDR3 in amino acids: CASRRTGDTGELFF. CDR3 sequence (DNA): TGTGCTAGCAGGCGGACAGGGGACACCGGGGAGCTGTTTTTT.

This rearrangement joins TRBV2 to TRBJ2-5, with 13 bases aligning to TRBD2. V lost 6 bases and J lost 1; bases outside the gene matches: 11. The germline CDR1 and CDR2 sequences are SNHLY and FYNNEI. The CDR3 totals 18 residues. The CDR3 region has the DNA TGTGCCAGCAGCCGCAGGACTAGCGGGAGAGTCTTCCAAGAGACCCAGTACTTC. Protein product: CASSRRTSGRVFQETQYF.

The chain is built from TRBV5-1 and TRBJ1-5; possible D gene TRBD1, 6 bases. Germline V CDR1 and CDR2: SGHRS, YFSETQ. This CDR3 comprises 14 residues. V gave up 1 base and J gave up 5 bases, with 10 bases separating them. The CDR3 spells CASSLWGGDQPQHF. The CDR3 region has the DNA TGCGCCAGCAGCTTGTGGGGGGGCGATCAGCCCCAGCATTTT.

This clone has a count of ten or more. This rearrangement joins TRBV3-1 (or the pseudogene TRBV3-2) to TRBJ1-2; D unresolved. Germline V lookup: CDR1 LGHDT, CDR2 YNNKEL (reference sequence). V was cut by 4 bases and J by 7 bases, with 10 bases left in between. This CDR3 is 12 amino acids long. The CDR3 spells CASSRGDRGYTF. CDR3 DNA: TGTGCCAGCAGCCGCGGGGATCGTGGCTACACCTTC.

For this clone: The junction and the germline gene differ at one end; a read error may be behind it. The chain's CDR3 is CASSLGTGDEPYF. CDR3 bases: TGTGCCAGCAGTTTAGGGACAGGGGACGAGCCGTACTTC. V is TRBV27 and J is TRBJ2-7, with 10 bases that match TRBD1. The CDR3 is 13 residues long. CDR1 and CDR2 (germline): MNHEY, SMNVEV (reference sequence).

The J gene is TRBJ1-2, the V gene TRBV3-1 (or the pseudogene TRBV3-2); perhaps TRBD1 as D (5 bases). Germline-derived CDR1 and CDR2 are LGHDT and YNNKEL (reference sequence). This CDR3 comprises 12 residues. The V end lost 4 bases, the J end lost 7 bases, and 10 bases lay between the germline ends. The CDR3 reads CASSLPGGGYTF. CDR3 DNA: TGTGCCAGCAGCCTCCCCGGGGGTGGCTACACCTTC.

V and J are TRBV7-9 and TRBJ1-4, with unresolved D. The V end lost 2 bases, the J end lost 7 bases, and 11 bases lay between the germline ends. This CDR3 has 14 residues. Germline V gene data show CDR1 as SEHNR and CDR2 as FQNEAQ (reference sequence). The CDR3 DNA reads as TGTGCCAGCAGCTTACCCACGCGGAGTGAAAAACTGTTTTTT. Its protein product is CASSLPTRSEKLFF.

The rearrangement joins TRBV15 to TRBJ1-2, with a tentative D call TRBD1 (6 bases). The CDR3 length is 15 residues. Per germline, CDR1 LNHNV and CDR2 YYDKDF (reference sequence). With 2 bases removed from V and 4 bases from J, the gap between germline ends came to 14 bases. The CDR3 bases are TGTGCCACCAGCAGACACGACAGGACGTTCTATGGCTACACCTTC. Its translation: CATSRHDRTFYGYTF.

This chain uses TRBV18 with TRBJ1-1, with D perhaps TRBD1 (6 bases). The CDR3 spans 16 residues. Trimming pared 4 bases from V and 0 bases from J, leaving 15 bases between. Germline-derived CDR1 and CDR2 are KGHSH and LQKENI. The DNA for the CDR3 is TGTGCCAGCTCACAAACCTTTGACAGGCTGAACACTGAAGCTTTCTTT. Protein sequence: CASSQTFDRLNTEAFF.

The chain recombines TRBV7-9 with TRBJ2-1, with D perhaps matching TRBD2 (5 bases). Trimming removed 5 bases from V and 4 bases from J, with 12 bases in between. Looked up from germline, CDR1 is SEHNR and CDR2 is FQNEAQ (reference sequence). CDR3 size: 14 residues. Here the CDR3 reads CASSPPGTYNEQFF. The CDR3, as DNA: TGTGCCAGCAGCCCCCCGGGAACATACAATGAGCAGTTCTTC.

The rearrangement links TRBV7-2 to TRBJ2-7; a possible D gene is TRBD1 (5 bases). V shed 3 bases and J shed 0 bases, with 15 bases lying between them. CDR3 length equals 16 residues. Looked up from germline, CDR1 is SGHTA and CDR2 is FQGNSA. CDR3 coding DNA: TGTGCCAGCAGCTTGCAATCCAGGGCCCTCTCCTACGAGCAGTACTTC. This codes for CASSLQSRALSYEQYF.

The chain carries TRBV30 and TRBJ1-6; TRBD1 might be the D (5 bases). Germline loops: CDR1 GTSNPN, CDR2 SVGIG (reference sequence). Trimming cost V 3 bases and J 7 bases, with 16 bases left between them. The CDR3 is 15 amino acids. The CDR3 here is CAWRVGGARNSPLHF. As DNA, the CDR3 is TGTGCCTGGAGGGTCGGCGGGGCGCGGAATTCACCCCTCCACTTT.

The rearrangement joins TRBV6-5 to TRBJ1-2; the match to TRBD1 covers 8 bases. The CDR3 covers 16 residues. J gave up 3 bases and V 2 bases, and 8 bases lay outside the gene matches. The germline V gene has CDR1 MNHEY and CDR2 SVGAGI. In DNA form, the CDR3 reads TGTGCCAGCAGTTACCTAGGACAGGGAGGCGACTATGGCTACACCTTC. This sequence encodes CASSYLGQGGDYGYTF.

For the CDR3, the DNA is TGTGCCAGCAGTTACAGGGCTAGCGGGGAGACCCAGTACTTC. Translating gives CASSYRASGETQYF. The chain has TRBV6-5 and TRBJ2-5, with 8 bases aligning to TRBD2. Germline-derived CDR1 and CDR2 are MNHEY and SVGAGI. The junction had 4 bases not matched to a gene; V was cut back by 2 bases and J by 5 bases. The CDR3 runs 14 residues.

The chain links TRBV3-1 (or the pseudogene TRBV3-2) to TRBJ1-6, with TRBD1 as a possible D gene (6 bases). CDR1 is LGHDT, CDR2 YNNKEL, per germline (reference sequence). The length of the CDR3 is 17 residues. V was clipped by 2 bases and J by 10 bases, with 21 bases between them. This CDR3 is CASSQTMTGGRGSPLHF. The DNA of the CDR3 is TGTGCCAGCAGCCAAACTATGACAGGAGGTAGGGGATCACCCCTCCACTTT.